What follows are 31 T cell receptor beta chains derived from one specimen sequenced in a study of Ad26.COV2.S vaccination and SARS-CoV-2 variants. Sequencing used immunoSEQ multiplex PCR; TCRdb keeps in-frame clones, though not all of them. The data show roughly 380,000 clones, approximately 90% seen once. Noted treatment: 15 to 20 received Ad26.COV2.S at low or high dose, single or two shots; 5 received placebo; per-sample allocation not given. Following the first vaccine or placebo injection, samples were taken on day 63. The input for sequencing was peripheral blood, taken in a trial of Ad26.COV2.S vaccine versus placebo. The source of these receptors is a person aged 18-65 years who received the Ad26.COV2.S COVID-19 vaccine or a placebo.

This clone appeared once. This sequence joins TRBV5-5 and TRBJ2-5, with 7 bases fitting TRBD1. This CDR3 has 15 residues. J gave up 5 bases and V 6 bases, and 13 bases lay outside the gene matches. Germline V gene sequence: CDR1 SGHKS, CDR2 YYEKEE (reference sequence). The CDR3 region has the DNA TGTGCCAGCATCTCGACAGGGAAGAGTTTGGAGACCCAGTACTTC. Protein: CASISTGKSLETQYF. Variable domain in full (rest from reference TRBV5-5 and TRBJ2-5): DAGVTQSPTHLIKTRGQQVTLRCSPISGHKSVSWYQQVLGQGPQFIFQYYEKEERGRGNFPDRFSARQFPNYSSELNVNALLLGDSALYLCASISTGKSLETQYFGPGTRLLVL.

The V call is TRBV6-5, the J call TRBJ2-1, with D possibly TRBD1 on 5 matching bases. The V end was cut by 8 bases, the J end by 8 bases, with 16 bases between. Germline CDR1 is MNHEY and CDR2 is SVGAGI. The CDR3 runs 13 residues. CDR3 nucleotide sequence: TGTGCCAGCTCTAGGGGAAGGGGCCATGAGCAGTTCTTC. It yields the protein CASSRGRGHEQFF.

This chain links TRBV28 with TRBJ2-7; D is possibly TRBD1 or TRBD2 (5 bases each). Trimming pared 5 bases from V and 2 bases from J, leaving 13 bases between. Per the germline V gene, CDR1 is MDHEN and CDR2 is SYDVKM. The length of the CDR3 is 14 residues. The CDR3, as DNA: TGTGCCAGCAGTCGACCGGGACGGACCTACGAGCAGTACTTC. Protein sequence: CASSRPGRTYEQYF.

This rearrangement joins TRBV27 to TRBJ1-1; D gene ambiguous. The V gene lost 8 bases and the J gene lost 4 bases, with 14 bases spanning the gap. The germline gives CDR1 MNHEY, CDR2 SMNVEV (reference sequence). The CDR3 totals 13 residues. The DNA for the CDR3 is TGTGCCAGCTCCAGGAAGGTGGGCACTGAAGCTTTCTTT. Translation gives CASSRKVGTEAFF.

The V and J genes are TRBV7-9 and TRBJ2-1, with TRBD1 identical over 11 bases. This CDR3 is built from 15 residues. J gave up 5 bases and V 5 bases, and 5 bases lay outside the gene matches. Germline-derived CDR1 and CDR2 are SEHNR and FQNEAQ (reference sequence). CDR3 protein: CASSTSGQGDNEQFF. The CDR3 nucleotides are TGTGCCAGCAGCACTTCGGGACAGGGGGACAATGAGCAGTTCTTC.

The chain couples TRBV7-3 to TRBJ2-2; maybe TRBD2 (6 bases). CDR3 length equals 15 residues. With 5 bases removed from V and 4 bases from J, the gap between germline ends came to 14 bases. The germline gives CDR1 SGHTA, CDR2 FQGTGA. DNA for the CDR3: TGTGCCAGCAGCGATGCGAGGAGGGGCACCGGGGAGCTGTTTTTT. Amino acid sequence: CASSDARRGTGELFF.

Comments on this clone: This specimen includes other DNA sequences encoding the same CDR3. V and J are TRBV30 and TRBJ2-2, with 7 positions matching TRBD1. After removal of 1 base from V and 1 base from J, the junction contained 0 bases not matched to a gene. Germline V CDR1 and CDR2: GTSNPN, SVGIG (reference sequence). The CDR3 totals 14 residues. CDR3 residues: CAWSGTGNTGELFF. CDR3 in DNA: TGTGCCTGGAGTGGGACAGGGAACACCGGGGAGCTGTTTTTT. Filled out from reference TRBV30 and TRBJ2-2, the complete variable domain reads SQTIHQWPATLVQPVGSPLSLECTVEGTSNPNLYWYRQAAGRGLQLLFYSVGIGQISSEVPQNLSASRPQDRQFILSSKKLLLSDSGFYLCAWSGTGNTGELFFGEGSRLTVL.

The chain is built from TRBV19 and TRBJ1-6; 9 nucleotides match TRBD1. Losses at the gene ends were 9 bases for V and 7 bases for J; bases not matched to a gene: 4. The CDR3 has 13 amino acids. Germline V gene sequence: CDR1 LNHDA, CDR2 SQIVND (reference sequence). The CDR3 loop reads CASKDRGNSPLHF. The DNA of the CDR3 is TGTGCCAGCAAGGACAGGGGAAATTCACCCCTCCACTTT.

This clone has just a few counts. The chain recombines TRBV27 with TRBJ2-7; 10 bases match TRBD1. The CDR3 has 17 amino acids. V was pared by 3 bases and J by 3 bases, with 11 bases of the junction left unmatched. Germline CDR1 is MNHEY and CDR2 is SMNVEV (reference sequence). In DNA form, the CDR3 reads TGTGCCAGCAGTTTCTCCCCGGGACAGGGGAAAGACTACGAGCAGTACTTC. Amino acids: CASSFSPGQGKDYEQYF.

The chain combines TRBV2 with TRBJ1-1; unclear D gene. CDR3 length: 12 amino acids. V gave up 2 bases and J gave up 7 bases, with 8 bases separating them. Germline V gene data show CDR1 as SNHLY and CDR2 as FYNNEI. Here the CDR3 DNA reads TGTGCCAGCAGTGAAAGAGGAAGTGAAGCTTTCTTT. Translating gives CASSERGSEAFF.

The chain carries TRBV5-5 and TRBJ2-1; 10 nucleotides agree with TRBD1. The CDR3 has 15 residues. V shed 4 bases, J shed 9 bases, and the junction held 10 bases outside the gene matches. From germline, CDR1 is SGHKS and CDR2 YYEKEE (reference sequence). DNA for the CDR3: TGTGCCAGCAGCCTCGCCGGGACAGGGGACGGTGAGCAGTTCTTC. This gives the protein CASSLAGTGDGEQFF.

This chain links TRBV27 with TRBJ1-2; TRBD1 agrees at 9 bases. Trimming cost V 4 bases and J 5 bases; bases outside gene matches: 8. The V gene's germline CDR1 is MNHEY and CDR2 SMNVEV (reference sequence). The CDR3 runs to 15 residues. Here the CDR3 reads CASSSFTGQGYGYTF. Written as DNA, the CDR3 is TGTGCCAGCAGTTCATTCACGGGACAGGGATATGGCTACACCTTC.

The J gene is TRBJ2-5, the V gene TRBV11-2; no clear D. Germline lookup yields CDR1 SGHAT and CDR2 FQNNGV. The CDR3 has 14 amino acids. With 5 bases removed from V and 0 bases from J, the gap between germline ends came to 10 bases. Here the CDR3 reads CASSKILHQETQYF. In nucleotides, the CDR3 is TGTGCCAGCAGCAAGATACTACACCAAGAGACCCAGTACTTC.

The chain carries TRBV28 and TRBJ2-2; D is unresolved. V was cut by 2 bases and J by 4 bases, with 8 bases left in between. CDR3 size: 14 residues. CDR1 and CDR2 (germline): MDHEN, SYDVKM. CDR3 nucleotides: TGTGCCAGCAGTTTAGAGGCGGTCACCGGGGAGCTGTTTTTT. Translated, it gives CASSLEAVTGELFF. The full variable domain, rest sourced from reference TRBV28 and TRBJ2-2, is DVKVTQSSRYLVKRTGEKVFLECVQDMDHENMFWYRQDPGLGLRLIYFSYDVKMKEKGDIPEGYSVSREKKERFSLILESASTNQTSMYLCASSLEAVTGELFFGEGSRLTVL.

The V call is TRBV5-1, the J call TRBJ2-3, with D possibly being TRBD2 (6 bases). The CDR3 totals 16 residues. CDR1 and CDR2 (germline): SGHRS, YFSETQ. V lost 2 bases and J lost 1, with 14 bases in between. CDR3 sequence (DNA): TGCGCCAGCAGCTTAGGTACGGACTATCGCACAGATACGCAGTATTTT. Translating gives CASSLGTDYRTDTQYF. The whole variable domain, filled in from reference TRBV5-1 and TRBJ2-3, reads KAGVTQTPRYLIKTRGQQVTLSCSPISGHRSVSWYQQTPGQGLQFLFEYFSETQRNKGNFPGRFSGRQFSNSRSEMNVSTLELGDSALYLCASSLGTDYRTDTQYFGPGTRLTVL.

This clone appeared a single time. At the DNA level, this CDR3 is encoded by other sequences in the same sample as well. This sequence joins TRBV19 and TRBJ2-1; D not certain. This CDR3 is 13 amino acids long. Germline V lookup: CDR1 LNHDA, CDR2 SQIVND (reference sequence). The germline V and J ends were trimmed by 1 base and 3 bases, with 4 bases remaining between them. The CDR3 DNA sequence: TGTGCCAGTAGTATAGGCAGCTACAATGAGCAGTTCTTC. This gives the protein CASSIGSYNEQFF. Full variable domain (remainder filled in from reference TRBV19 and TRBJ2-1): DGGITQSPKYLFRKEGQNVTLSCEQNLNHDAMYWYRQDPGQGLRLIYYSQIVNDFQKGDIAEGYSVSREKKESFPLTVTSAQKNPTAFYLCASSIGSYNEQFFGPGTRLTVL.

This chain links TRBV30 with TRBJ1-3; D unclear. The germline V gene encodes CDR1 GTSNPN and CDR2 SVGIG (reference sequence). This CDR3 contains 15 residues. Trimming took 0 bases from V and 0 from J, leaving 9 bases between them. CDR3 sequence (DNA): TGTGCCTGGAGTGTACTGGGGAGCTCTGGAAACACCATATATTTT. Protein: CAWSVLGSSGNTIYF. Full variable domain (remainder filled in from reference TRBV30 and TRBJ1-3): SQTIHQWPATLVQPVGSPLSLECTVEGTSNPNLYWYRQAAGRGLQLLFYSVGIGQISSEVPQNLSASRPQDRQFILSSKKLLLSDSGFYLCAWSVLGSSGNTIYFGEGSWLTVV.

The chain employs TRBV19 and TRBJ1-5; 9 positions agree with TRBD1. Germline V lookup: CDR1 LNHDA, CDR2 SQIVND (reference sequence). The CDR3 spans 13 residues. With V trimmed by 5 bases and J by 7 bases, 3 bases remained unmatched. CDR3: CASSGTGTQPQHF. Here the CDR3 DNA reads TGTGCCAGTAGTGGGACAGGGACACAGCCCCAGCATTTT.

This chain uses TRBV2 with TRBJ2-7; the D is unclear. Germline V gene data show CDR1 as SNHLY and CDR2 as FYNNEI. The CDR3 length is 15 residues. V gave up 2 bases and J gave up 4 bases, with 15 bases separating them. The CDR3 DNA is TGTGCCAGCAGTGAATCGACGGTCGTGGGGTACGAGCAGTACTTC. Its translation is CASSESTVVGYEQYF.

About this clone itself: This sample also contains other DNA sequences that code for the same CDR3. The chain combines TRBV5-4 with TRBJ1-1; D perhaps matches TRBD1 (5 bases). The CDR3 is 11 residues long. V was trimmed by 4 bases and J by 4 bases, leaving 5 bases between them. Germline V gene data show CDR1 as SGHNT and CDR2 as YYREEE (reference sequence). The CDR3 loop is CASSRGTEAFF. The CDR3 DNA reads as TGTGCCAGCAGCAGGGGCACTGAAGCTTTCTTT.

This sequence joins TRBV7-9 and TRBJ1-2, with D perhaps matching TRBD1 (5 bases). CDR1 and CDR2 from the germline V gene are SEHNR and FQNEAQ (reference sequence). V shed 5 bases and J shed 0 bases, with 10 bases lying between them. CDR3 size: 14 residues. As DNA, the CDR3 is TGTGCCAGCAGCCCGCAGGGATCTAACTATGGCTACACCTTC. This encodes CASSPQGSNYGYTF.

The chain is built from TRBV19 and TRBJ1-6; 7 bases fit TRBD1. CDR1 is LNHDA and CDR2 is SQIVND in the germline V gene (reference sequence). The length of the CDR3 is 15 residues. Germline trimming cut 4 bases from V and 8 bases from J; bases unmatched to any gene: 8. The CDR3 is CASSSIQGLHSPLHF. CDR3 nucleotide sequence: TGTGCCAGTAGTAGCATACAGGGGCTCCATTCACCCCTCCACTTT.

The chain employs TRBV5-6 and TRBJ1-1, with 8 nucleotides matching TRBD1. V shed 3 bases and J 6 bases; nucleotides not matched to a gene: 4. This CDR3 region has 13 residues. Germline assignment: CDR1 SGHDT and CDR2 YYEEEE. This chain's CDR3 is CASSSTGVAEAFF. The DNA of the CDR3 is TGTGCCAGCAGCTCGACAGGGGTTGCTGAAGCTTTCTTT.

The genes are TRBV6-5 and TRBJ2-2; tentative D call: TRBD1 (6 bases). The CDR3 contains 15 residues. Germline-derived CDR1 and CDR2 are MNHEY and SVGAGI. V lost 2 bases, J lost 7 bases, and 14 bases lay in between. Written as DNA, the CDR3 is TGTGCCAGCAGTTACCAGGGGACCCCAGGCGGGGAGCTGTTTTTT. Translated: CASSYQGTPGGELFF.

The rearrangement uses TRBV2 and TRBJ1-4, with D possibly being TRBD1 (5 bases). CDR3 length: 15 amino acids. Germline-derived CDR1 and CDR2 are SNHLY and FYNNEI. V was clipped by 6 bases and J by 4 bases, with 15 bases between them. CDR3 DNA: TGTGCCAGCAGCCCCCCTCGGGGGAATAATGAAAAACTGTTTTTT. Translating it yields CASSPPRGNNEKLFF.

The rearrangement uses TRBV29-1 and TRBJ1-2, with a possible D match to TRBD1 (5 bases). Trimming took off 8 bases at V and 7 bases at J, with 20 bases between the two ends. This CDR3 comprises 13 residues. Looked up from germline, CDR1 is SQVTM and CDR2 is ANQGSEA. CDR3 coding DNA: TGCAGCACCCCTAACCAGGGATTCTCTGGCTACACCTTC. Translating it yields CSTPNQGFSGYTF.

CDR3 DNA sequence: TGTGCCAGCAGCGTAGAGAGCTCTGGAAACACCATATATTTT. Translating gives CASSVESSGNTIYF. The rearrangement joins TRBV9 to TRBJ1-3; D uncertain. The CDR3 loop spans 14 amino acids. CDR1 is SGDLS and CDR2 is YYNGEE in the germline V gene. The V gene lost 0 bases and the J gene lost 0 bases, with 4 bases spanning the gap.

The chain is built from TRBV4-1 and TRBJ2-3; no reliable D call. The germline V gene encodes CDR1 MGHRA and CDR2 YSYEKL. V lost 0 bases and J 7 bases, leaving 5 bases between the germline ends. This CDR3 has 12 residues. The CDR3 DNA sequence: TGCGCCAGCAGCCAAGATGGCAATACGCAGTATTTT. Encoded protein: CASSQDGNTQYF.

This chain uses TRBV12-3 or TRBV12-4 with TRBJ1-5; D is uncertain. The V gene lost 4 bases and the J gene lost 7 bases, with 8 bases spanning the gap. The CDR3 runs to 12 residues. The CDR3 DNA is TGTGCCAGCAGTTGGGGAAACCAGCCCCAGCATTTT. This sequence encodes CASSWGNQPQHF.

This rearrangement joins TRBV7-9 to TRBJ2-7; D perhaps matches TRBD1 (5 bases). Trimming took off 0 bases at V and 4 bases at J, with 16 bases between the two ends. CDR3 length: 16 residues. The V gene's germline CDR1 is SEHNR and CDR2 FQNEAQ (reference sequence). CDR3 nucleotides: TGTGCCAGCAGCTTAGCGGTGGCAGGAAGGGGTTACGAGCAGTACTTC. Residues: CASSLAVAGRGYEQYF.

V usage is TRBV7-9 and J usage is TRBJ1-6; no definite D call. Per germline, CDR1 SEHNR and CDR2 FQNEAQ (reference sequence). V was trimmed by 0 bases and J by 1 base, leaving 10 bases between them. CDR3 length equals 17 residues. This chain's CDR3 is CASSLAQGFSYNSPLHF. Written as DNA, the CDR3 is TGTGCCAGCAGCTTAGCGCAAGGTTTTTCCTATAATTCACCCCTCCACTTT.